A single count supports the clone carrying this T cell receptor beta chain. Its antigen is still unknown. These data are taken from a study of long-term antiretroviral therapy in people with HIV. Running of the v3.0 immunoSEQ assay took place at survey level. Produced via immunoSEQ multiplex PCR; TCRdb's table is partial and in-frame only. The sample holds fewer than 25,000 clones, 70% to 90% seen once. Germline trimming cut 4 bases from V and 1 base from J; bases unmatched to any gene: 7. Germline V gene lookup returns CDR1 SGDLS and CDR2 YYNGEE. The CDR3 loop spans 15 amino acids. Study-wide results and limits: The study collected blood between the mid-2000s and the late 2010s, possibly under older ART regimens. Nothing was known about ART adherence, viral resistance or changes in therapy.

The origin of this receptor is a woman aged 30 to 39 with HIV. The material was unsorted PBMCs, obtained 1.8 years before starting antiretroviral therapy. The chain employs TRBV9 and TRBJ2-7, with 8 bases that match TRBD1. CDR3 sequence (DNA): TGTGCCAGCAGCATTTCCGGGACAGGATCCTACGAGCAGTACTTC. Its protein product is CASSISGTGSYEQYF.